Below, one TCR beta chain is given with its context. Its antigen specificity is not known. Base quality data are lacking; no much larger clone is found one base away. These data originate in a study of T cell responses to AZD1222 COVID-19 vaccine (dated by TCRdb to the early 2020s). With regard to the full study: A total of roughly 240 trial participants underwent TCR sequencing, of whom some 210 received two doses of AZD1222 and some 25 received two doses of the MenACWY control vaccine. Trial participants were enrolled by age into subgroups of 18-55, 56-69 and 70-plus years, and roughly 160, 29 and 62 TCR-sequenced participants, respectively, were included in these subgroups.

The CDR3 regions of human TCRbeta chains were analyzed by immunosequencing. Regarding the original processing steps: TCRs in the repertoires were matched against a reference library of SARS-CoV-2-specific TCRs that had been generated with the MIRA antigen-specificity platform. Breadth meant the fraction of unique TCRs that were SARS-CoV-2-associated, whereas depth meant the fraction of total T cells that were SARS-CoV-2-associated. Using the MIRA data, each spike-specific TCR was assigned both to the spike region to which the TCR was reactive and to a CD4 or CD8 class. Log10-transformed breadth and depth values were compared by one-way ANOVA with Sidak's multiple comparisons tests. In its TCRdb copy, this immuneACCESS table keeps in-frame sequences only and misses some clones. Where compared with another copy, unresolved V genes explain less than half of these, and the others have no known cause. V and J calls plus clone size are reproduced from that table; the DNA served to infer D and trimming. This sample holds tens of thousands of clones; around 88% were observed only once. In total, the top ten clones hold roughly 12% of the sample.

CDR1 and CDR2 are read off the germline V gene (reference sequence) as SEHNR and FQNEAQ. Taken from cysteine to phenylalanine, the CDR3 has 14 residues. Only the CDR3 region is kept as DNA, spanning 42 bases read in frame from base 1. Trimming removed 3 bases from V and 2 bases from J, leaving 10 bases between the germline ends. What the study reported, not specific to this receptor: Nearly half of unique spike-specific TCRs reportedly recognized epitopes outside regions mutated in the B.1.351 and B.1.1.7 variants. After two AZD1222 doses, both the breadth and the depth of spike-specific TCRs were significantly higher than at day 0 and than in MenACWY recipients. The 56-69-year group was small, and its depth increase did not reach significance, likely because of low power. Participants were mostly white British, with more females than males. The authors suggested clonal diversity may have been underestimated. Conclusions about previously exposed vaccinees are limited, since just five to seven AZD1222 recipients were seropositive for SARS-CoV-2 at baseline. Because no day 14 peak-response samples were available, the repertoires could be characterized only after the peak T cell response. The vaccine-associated CD4 TCRs covered the entire spike protein, and the dominant responses fell in regions 160-218 and 743-854.

The meaning of the sample's time point label: about 28 days (+/-7) after the second vaccine dose. AZD1222 recipients with second doses at about 4 weeks or about 12 weeks were pooled, because spike-specific TCR depth and breadth did not differ between schedules. Samples from vaccinated people were obtained from the UK trials COV001 and COV002, which included a single-blind randomized controlled phase 2/3 trial of AZD1222 (ChAdOx1 nCoV-19) in healthy adults. Trial participant PBMC samples were collected at day 0 and day 28 after the second dose for TCRbeta chain sequencing. The input for sequencing was peripheral blood, taken 28 days after the second AZD1222 dose. Rearrangement joined TRBV7-9 to TRBJ2-5; possibly the D gene is TRBD2, per 5 matching bases. This clonotype was obtained from an adult who received the AZD1222 COVID-19 vaccine. The DNA reads TGTGCCAGCAGCTTTTGGACTCCTCAAGAGACCCAGTACTTC. Translated, it reads CASSFWTPQETQYF.